This T cell receptor (beta chain) was documented in a study of OX40 agonist ivuxolimab in advanced cancers. Trimming removed 3 bases from V and 1 base from J, with 7 bases in between. The CDR3 is 13 amino acids. Looked up from germline, CDR1 is SGHRS and CDR2 is YFSETQ. Some clones are missing from TCRdb's copy, which holds only in-frame ones; the method was immunoSEQ multiplex PCR. The sample includes some 100,000 clones, around four fifths of them seen just once. With respect to this clone: The antigen is unknown.

General observations from the study: Relative to CD4+, CD8+ T cells held more expanded clones on average.

The sequencing used CD4+ or CD8+ T cells sorted from blood, collected in a trial of the OX40 agonist ivuxolimab. The V and J genes are TRBV5-1 and TRBJ1-1; D is unresolved. The TCR originated in an adult with an advanced solid tumor such as melanoma, head and neck, liver or kidney cancer. For the CDR3, the DNA is TGCGCCAGCAGCTCTCAGACGAACACTGAAGCTTTCTTT. Its protein is CASSSQTNTEAFF.